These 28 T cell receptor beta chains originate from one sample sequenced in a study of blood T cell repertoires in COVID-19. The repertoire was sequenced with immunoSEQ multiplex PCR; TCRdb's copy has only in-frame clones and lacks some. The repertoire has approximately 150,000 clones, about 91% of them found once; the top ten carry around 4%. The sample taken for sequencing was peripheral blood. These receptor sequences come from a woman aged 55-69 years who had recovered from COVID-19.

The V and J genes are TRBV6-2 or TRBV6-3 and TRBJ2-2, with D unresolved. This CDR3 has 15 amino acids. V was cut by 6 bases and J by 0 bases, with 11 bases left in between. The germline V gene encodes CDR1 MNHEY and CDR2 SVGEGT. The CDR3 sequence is CASSLLTANTGELFF. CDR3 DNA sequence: TGTGCCAGCAGCCTTCTCACTGCGAACACCGGGGAGCTGTTTTTT.

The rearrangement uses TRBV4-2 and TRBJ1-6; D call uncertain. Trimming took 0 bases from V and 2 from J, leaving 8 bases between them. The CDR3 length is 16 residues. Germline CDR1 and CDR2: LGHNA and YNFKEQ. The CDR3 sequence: CASSQDVSTYNSPLHF. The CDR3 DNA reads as TGTGCCAGCAGCCAAGACGTCAGTACCTATAATTCACCCCTCCACTTT.

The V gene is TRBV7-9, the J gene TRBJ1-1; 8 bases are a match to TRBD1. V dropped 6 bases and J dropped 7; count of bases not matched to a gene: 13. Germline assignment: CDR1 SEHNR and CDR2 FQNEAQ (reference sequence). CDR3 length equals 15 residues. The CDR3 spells CASSHGVQGASEAFF. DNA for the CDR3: TGTGCCAGCAGTCATGGGGTGCAGGGGGCAAGTGAAGCTTTCTTT.

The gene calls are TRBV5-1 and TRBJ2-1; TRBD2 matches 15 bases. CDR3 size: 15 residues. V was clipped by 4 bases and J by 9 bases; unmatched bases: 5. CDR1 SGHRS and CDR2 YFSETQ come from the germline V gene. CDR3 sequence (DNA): TGCGCCAGCAGCCATGGGACTAGCGGGGGGACTGAGCAGTTCTTC. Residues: CASSHGTSGGTEQFF.

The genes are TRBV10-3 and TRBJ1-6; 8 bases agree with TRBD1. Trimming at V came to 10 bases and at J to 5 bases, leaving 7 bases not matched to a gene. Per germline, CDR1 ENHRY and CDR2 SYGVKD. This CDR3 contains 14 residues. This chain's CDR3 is CATRMGQDNSPLHF. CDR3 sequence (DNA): TGTGCCACAAGAATGGGACAGGATAATTCACCCCTCCACTTT.

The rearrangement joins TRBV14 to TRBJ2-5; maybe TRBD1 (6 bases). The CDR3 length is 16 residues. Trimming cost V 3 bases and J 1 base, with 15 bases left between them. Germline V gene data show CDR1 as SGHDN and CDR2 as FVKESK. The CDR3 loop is CASSQLGAKPQETQYF. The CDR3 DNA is TGTGCCAGCAGCCAGCTGGGGGCGAAACCCCAAGAGACCCAGTACTTC.

The CDR3: CASSAQPGLTLWQFF. CDR3 DNA: TGTGCCAGCAGCGCCCAGCCGGGACTCACCCTTTGGCAGTTCTTC. The chain joins TRBV7-6 to TRBJ2-1; tentative D call: TRBD2 (6 bases). Germline V gives CDR1 SGHVS, CDR2 FNYEAQ. V was pared by 5 bases and J by 12 bases, with 23 bases between. This CDR3 contains 15 residues.

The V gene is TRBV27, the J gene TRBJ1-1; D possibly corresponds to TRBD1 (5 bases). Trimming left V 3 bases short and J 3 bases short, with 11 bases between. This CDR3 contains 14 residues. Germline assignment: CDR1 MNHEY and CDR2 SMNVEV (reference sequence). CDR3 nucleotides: TGTGCCAGCAGTTTCAGGGTAGGAGACACTGAAGCTTTCTTT. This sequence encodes CASSFRVGDTEAFF.

The CDR3: CASSDTGGGSEKLFF. The CDR3 bases are TGTGCCAGCAGCGACACAGGGGGCGGGAGTGAAAAACTGTTTTTT. The chain combines TRBV7-2 with TRBJ1-4, with TRBD1 matching over 9 bases. The CDR3 totals 15 residues. Germline V gene data show CDR1 as SGHTA and CDR2 as FQGNSA. Losses at the gene ends were 5 bases for V and 7 bases for J; bases not matched to a gene: 8.

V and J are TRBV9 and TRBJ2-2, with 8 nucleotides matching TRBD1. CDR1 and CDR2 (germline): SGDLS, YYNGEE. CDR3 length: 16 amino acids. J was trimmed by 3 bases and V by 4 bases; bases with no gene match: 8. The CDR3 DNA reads TGTGCCAGCAGCCTCATTACGGACAGGGACACCGGGGAGCTGTTTTTT. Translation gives CASSLITDRDTGELFF.

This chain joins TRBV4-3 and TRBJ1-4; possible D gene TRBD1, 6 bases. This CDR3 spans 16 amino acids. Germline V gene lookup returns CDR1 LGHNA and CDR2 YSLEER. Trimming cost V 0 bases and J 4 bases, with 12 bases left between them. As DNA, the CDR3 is TGCGCCAGCAGCCAAGATGGCTCCAGGGGTAATGAAAAACTGTTTTTT. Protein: CASSQDGSRGNEKLFF.

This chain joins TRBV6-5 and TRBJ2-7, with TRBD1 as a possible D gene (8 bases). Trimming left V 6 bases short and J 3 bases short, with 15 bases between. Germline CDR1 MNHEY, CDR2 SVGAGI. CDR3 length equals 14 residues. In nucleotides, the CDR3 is TGTGCCAGCAGCCACACAGGGGGGGGCTACGAGCAGTACTTC. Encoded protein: CASSHTGGGYEQYF.

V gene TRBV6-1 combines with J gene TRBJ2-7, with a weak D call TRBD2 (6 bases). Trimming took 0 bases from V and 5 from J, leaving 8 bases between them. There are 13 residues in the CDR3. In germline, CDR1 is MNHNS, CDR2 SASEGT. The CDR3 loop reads CASSEAGEDEQYF. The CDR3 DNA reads TGTGCCAGCAGTGAAGCGGGGGAGGACGAGCAGTACTTC.

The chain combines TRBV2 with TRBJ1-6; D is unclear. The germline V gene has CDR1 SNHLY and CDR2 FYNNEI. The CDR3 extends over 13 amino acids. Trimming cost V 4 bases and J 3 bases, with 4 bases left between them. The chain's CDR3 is CASSAYYNSPLHF. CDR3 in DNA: TGTGCCAGCAGTGCTTACTATAATTCACCCCTCCACTTT.

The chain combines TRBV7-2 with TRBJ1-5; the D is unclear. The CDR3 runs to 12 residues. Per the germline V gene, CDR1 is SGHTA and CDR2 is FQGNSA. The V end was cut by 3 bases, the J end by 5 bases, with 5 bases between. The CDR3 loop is CASSFYDQPQHF. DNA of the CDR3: TGTGCCAGCAGCTTTTATGATCAGCCCCAGCATTTT.

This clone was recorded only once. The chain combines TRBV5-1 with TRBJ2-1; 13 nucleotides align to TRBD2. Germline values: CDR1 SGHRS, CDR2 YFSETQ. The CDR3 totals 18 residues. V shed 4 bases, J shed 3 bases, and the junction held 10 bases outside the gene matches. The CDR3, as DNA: TGCGCCAGCAGCGCAGGGGGGACTAGCGGGGCGCTCTACAATGAGCAGTTCTTC. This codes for CASSAGGTSGALYNEQFF.

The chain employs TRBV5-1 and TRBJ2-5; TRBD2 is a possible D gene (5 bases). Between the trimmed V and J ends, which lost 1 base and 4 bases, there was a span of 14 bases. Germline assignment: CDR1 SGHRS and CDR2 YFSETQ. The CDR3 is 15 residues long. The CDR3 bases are TGCGCCAGCAGCTTGAGGACTTACAGCCCAGAGACCCAGTACTTC. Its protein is CASSLRTYSPETQYF.

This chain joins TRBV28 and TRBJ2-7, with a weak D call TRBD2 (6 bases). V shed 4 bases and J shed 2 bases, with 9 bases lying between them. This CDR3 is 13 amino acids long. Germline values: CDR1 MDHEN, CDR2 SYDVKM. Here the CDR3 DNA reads TGTGCCAGCAGTTCCGGAGGGACCTACGAGCAGTACTTC. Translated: CASSSGGTYEQYF. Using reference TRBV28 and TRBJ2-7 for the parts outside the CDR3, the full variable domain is DVKVTQSSRYLVKRTGEKVFLECVQDMDHENMFWYRQDPGLGLRLIYFSYDVKMKEKGDIPEGYSVSREKKERFSLILESASTNQTSMYLCASSSGGTYEQYFGPGTRLTVT.

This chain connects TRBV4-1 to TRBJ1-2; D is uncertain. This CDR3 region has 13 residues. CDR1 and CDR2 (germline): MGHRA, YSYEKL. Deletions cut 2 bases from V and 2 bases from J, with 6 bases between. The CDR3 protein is CASSQSLNYGYTF. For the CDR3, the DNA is TGCGCCAGCAGCCAAAGCCTCAACTATGGCTACACCTTC.

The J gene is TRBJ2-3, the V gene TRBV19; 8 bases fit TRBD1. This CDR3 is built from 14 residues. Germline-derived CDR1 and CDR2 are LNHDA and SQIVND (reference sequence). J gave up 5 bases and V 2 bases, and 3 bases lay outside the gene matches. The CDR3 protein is CASSINRGIDTQYF. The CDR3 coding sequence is TGTGCCAGTAGTATAAACAGGGGGATAGATACGCAGTATTTT. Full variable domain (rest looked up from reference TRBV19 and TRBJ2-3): DGGITQSPKYLFRKEGQNVTLSCEQNLNHDAMYWYRQDPGQGLRLIYYSQIVNDFQKGDIAEGYSVSREKKESFPLTVTSAQKNPTAFYLCASSINRGIDTQYFGPGTRLTVL.

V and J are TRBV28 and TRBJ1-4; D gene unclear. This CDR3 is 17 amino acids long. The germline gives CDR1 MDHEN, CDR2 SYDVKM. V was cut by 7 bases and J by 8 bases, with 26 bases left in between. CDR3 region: CASISSRERGSVEKLFF. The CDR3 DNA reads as TGTGCCAGCATTTCGTCTCGTGAGAGAGGGAGTGTGGAAAAACTGTTTTTT.

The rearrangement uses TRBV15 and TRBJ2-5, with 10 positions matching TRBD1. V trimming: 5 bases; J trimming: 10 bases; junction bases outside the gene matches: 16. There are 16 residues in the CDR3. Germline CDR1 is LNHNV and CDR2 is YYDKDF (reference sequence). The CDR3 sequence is CATSPWDRGLGMDQYF. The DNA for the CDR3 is TGTGCCACCAGCCCCTGGGACAGGGGACTAGGGATGGACCAGTACTTC.

The CDR3 bases are TGTGCCAGCAGTTTCGGCGGGGTTGAGACCCAGTACTTC. Translated: CASSFGGVETQYF. V usage is TRBV12-3 or TRBV12-4 and J usage is TRBJ2-5; tentatively, D is TRBD2 (6 bases). The ends were cut back, 3 bases at V and 5 bases at J, with 10 bases in the middle. The CDR3 extends over 13 amino acids.

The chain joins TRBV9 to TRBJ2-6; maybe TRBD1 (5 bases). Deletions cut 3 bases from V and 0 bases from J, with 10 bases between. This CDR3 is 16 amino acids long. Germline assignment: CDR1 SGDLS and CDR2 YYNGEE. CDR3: CASSATGRSGANVLTF. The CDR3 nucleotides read TGTGCCAGCAGCGCAACAGGCCGCTCTGGGGCCAACGTCCTGACTTTC.

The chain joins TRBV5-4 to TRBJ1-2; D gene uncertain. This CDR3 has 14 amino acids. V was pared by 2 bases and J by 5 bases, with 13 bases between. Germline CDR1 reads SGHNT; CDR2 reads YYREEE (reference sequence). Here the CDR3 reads CASSLSKEGYGYTF. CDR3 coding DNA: TGTGCCAGCAGCTTAAGCAAGGAGGGTTATGGCTACACCTTC.

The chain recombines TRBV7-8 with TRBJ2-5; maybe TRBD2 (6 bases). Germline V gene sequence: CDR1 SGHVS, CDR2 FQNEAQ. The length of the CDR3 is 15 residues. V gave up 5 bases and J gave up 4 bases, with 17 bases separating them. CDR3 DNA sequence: TGTGCCAGCAGCAAGGGGTGGGCCGGGGGAGAGACCCAGTACTTC. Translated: CASSKGWAGGETQYF.

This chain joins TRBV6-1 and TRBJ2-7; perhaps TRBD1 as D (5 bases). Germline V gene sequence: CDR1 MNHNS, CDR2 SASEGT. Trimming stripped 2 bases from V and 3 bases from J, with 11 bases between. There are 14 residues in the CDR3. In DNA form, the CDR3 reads TGTGCCAGCAGTGAAACAGGCCCAATCTACGAGCAGTACTTC. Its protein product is CASSETGPIYEQYF.

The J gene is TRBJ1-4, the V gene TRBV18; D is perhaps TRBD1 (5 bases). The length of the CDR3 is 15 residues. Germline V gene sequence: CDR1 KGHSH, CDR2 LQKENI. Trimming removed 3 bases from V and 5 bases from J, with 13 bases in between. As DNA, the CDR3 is TGTGCCAGCTCACCCCCGGGGGGGGAGAATGAAAAACTGTTTTTT. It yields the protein CASSPPGGENEKLFF.